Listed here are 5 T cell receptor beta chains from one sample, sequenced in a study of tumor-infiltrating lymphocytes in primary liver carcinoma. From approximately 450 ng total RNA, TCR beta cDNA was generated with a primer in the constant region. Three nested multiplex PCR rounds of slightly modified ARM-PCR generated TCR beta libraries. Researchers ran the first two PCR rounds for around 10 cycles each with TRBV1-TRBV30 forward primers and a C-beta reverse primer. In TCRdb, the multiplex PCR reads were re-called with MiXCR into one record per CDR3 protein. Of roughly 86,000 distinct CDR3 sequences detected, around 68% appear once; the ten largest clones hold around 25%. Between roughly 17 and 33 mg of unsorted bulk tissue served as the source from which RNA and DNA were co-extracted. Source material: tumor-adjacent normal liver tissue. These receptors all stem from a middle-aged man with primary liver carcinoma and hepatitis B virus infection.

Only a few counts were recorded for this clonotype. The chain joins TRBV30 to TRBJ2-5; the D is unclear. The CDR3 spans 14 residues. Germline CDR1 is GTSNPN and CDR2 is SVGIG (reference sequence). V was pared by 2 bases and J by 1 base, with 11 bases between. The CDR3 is CAWSRGRSQETQYF. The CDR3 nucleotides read TGTGCCTGGAGTAGAGGTCGGTCCCAAGAGACCCAGTACTTC.

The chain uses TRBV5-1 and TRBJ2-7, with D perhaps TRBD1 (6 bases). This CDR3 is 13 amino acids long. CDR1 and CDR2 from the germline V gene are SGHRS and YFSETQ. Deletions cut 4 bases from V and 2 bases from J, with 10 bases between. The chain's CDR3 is CASSPDRPYEQYF. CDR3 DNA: TGCGCCAGCAGCCCCGACAGGCCCTACGAGCAGTACTTC.

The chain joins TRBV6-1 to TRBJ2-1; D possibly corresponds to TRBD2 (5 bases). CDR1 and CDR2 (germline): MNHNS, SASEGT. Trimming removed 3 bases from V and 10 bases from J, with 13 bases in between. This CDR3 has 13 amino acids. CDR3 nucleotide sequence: TGTGCCAGCAGTGATGTGGGAGTCGACGAGCAGTTCTTC. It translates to CASSDVGVDEQFF.

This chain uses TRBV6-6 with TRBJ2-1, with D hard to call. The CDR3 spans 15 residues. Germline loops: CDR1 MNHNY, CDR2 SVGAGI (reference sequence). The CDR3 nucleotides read TGTGCTTGCAGTTACATGATTAGCATTAATAGTGAGCAGTTCTTC. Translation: CACSYMISINSEQFF.

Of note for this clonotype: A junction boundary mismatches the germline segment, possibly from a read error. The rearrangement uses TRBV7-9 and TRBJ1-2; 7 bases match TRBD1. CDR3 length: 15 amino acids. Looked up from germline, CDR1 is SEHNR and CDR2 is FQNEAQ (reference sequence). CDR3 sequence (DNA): TGTGCCAGCGGCCAGGGGGACCTCTCAGGCTATGGCTACACATTC. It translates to CASGQGDLSGYGYTF.